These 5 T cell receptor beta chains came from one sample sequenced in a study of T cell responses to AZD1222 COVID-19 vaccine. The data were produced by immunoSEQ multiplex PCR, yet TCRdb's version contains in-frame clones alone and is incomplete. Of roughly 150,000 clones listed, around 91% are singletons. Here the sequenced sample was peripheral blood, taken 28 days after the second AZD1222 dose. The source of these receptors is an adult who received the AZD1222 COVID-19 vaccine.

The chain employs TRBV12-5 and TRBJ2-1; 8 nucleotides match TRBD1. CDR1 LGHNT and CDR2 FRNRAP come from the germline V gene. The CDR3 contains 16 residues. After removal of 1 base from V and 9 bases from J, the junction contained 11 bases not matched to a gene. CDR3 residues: CASGLGPAQGAGEQFF. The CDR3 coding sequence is TGTGCTAGTGGTTTGGGCCCGGCCCAGGGGGCGGGTGAGCAGTTCTTC.

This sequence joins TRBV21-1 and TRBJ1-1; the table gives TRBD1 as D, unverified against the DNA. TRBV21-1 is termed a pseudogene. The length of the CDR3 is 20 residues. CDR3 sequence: CASSKEGFGAGGGNGTEAFF. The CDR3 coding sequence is TGTGCCAGCAGCAAGGAGGGTTTTGGGGCAGGGGGCGGGAATGGTACTGAAGCTTTCTTT.

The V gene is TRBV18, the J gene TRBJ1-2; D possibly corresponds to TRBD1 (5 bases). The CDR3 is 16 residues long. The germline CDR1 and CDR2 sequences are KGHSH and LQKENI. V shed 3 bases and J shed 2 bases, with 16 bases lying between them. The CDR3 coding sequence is TGTGCCAGCTCACCCTCGTTGGATGGGGGGAACTATGGCTACACCTTC. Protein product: CASSPSLDGGNYGYTF. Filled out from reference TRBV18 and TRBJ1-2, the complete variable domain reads NAGVMQNPRHLVRRRGQEARLRCSPMKGHSHVYWYRQLPEEGLKFMVYLQKENIIDESGMPKERFSAEFPKEGPSILRIQQVVRGDSAAYFCASSPSLDGGNYGYTFGSGTRLTVV.

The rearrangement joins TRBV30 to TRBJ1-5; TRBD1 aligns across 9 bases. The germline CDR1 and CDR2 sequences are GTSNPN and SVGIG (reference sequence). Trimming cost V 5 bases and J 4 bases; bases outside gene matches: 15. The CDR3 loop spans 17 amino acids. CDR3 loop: CAWDTDRGFPANQPQHF. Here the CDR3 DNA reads TGTGCCTGGGATACGGACAGGGGCTTCCCCGCGAATCAGCCCCAGCATTTT. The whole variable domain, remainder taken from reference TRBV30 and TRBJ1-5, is SQTIHQWPATLVQPVGSPLSLECTVEGTSNPNLYWYRQAAGRGLQLLFYSVGIGQISSEVPQNLSASRPQDRQFILSSKKLLLSDSGFYLCAWDTDRGFPANQPQHFGDGTRLSIL.

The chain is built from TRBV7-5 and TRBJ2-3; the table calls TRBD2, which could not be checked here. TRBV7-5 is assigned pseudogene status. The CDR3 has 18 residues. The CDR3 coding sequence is TGTGCCAGAAGCTTAAGGCCCTTAAGAGGGCGGGAAGGGGATACGCAGTATTTT. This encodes CARSLRPLRGREGDTQYF.